This paragraph covers one T cell receptor (beta chain) sequence. CDR1 is LGHDT and CDR2 is YNNKEL in the germline V gene (reference sequence). V lost 0 bases and J 3 bases, leaving 8 bases between the germline ends. There are 14 residues in the CDR3. The data are from a study of blood T cell repertoires in COVID-19. The overall study: Italy, Spain and the United States were the sources of the convalescent and acute COVID-19 samples.

Generated by immunoSEQ multiplex PCR, the TCRdb table keeps only in-frame clones and is missing some. This sample yields 140,000 or so clones, of which 65% to 85% are seen a single time; less than 5.5% belongs to the top ten. The TCR was taken from a woman aged 45-65 years with acute or convalescent COVID-19. This chain joins TRBV3-1 (or the pseudogene TRBV3-2) and TRBJ1-1, with D perhaps matching TRBD1 (5 bases). Sequencing used peripheral blood. The CDR3 bases are TGTGCCAGCAGCCAAGATCAGGGTCACACTGAAGCTTTCTTT. This gives the protein CASSQDQGHTEAFF.